This T cell receptor (beta chain) was sequenced in a study of cytomegalovirus exposure and HLA in healthy donors. With respect to this clone: Its antigen is unidentified. A read error may produce the germline difference seen at one junction end.

Primers included in the PCR were 60 Vbeta and 13 Jbeta primers. The repertoire was sequenced with immunoSEQ multiplex PCR; TCRdb's copy has only in-frame clones and lacks some. The top ten clones hold around 8.3% of a sample with a few hundred thousand clones, 81% of them seen once. Whole-study findings and limits: A missense DCLRE1C variant was associated with V- and J-gene trimming of TCR beta chains in a later analysis, and an independent cohort replicated the association.

Germline CDR1 is SEHNR and CDR2 is FQNEAQ (reference sequence). This CDR3 has 12 amino acids. This chain links TRBV7-9 with TRBJ1-2; D perhaps matches TRBD1 (6 bases). This TCR came from a woman aged 60-75 years in good health and CMV-seropositive. The sample taken for sequencing was PBMCs. DNA for the CDR3: TGTTCCAGCAGCTCACAGGGTTACGGCTACACCTTC. Amino acids: CSSSSQGYGYTF.